This record covers a single T cell receptor (beta chain). Its cognate antigen has yet to be identified. Per-nucleotide qualities are absent, and no much larger clonotype sits a single base away. TCRbeta CDR3 regions were amplified from genomic DNA by means of the immunoSEQ Assay, a bias-controlled multiplex PCR. In the original analysis: Nucleated cell counts per sample were estimated from amplification of reference gene primers within the assay. Sequence reads were collapsed and filtered to measure the absolute abundance of every unique TCRbeta CDR3 rearrangement. For each sample, productive Simpson clonality was calculated as the square root of Simpson's diversity index across productive rearrangements. What TCRdb holds here is the immuneACCESS table cut down to in-frame rearrangements. Part of the clones is not present; checked against another copy, under half of the missing clones reflect an unresolved V gene, and the others are unexplained. The DNA gave D and trimming, while V, J and clone size come from that table. A total of over 80,000 clones appear in this sample, less than 85% of them only once. The top ten hold 3% to 4% of the sample.

This sample is part of a study of blood T cell repertoires in COVID-19 (dated by TCRdb to 2018 to 2020). Describing the broader study: Collaborator samples came from the United States, Italy and Spain and covered acute and convalescent phases of COVID-19. The material from the prospective study consisted of cDNA or gDNA derived from T cells, B-cell-depleted T cells, or PBMCs. A de-identified subject ID, COVID-19 status, age in years and sex were almost always included in the sample metadata. The samples were drawn from the first 160 participants of the ongoing ImmuneRACE study and from over 950 subjects provided by 6 global collaborators. The dataset comprised deeply sampled blood TCRbeta repertoires from subjects exposed to, actively infected with, or recovered from COVID-19. Where available, HLA class I and class II types were taken from metadata supplied by the sample provider and were not determined by assay-based typing. A freely available public database, intended as a resource for researchers studying the immune response to SARS-CoV-2, is where the repertoires were released.

At one collaborating source in Seattle, patients were enrolled during active infection and were followed longitudinally through the course of disease. Whole blood was collected in K2EDTA tubes by collaborating institutions according to the institutions' own protocols. For TCRbeta analysis, collaborators shipped samples as frozen whole blood, isolated PBMCs, or DNA extracted from either of those sample types. Points the paper makes about the study in general: How much clinical and demographic metadata was included differed by source and by participant, and the metadata was provided uncurated.

Cut back by 6 bases and 4 bases, the V and J ends lie 18 bases apart. From the germline V gene, CDR1 is SNHLY and CDR2 is FYNNEI. Inclusive of the bounding cysteine and phenylalanine, the CDR3 is 16 residues long. The retained sequence is limited to the CDR3, 48 bases, with the frame set at the first base. The sample comprised peripheral blood. The receptor chain draws on TRBV2 and TRBJ2-2; perhaps TRBD2 is the D gene, with 6 bases matching. This TCR came from a man aged 65-85 years with COVID-19, enrolled during active disease. The bases read TGTGCCAGCAGCCTTTGGGGGGTAGGAGGCACCGGGGAGCTGTTTTTT. This gives the protein CASSLWGVGGTGELFF.